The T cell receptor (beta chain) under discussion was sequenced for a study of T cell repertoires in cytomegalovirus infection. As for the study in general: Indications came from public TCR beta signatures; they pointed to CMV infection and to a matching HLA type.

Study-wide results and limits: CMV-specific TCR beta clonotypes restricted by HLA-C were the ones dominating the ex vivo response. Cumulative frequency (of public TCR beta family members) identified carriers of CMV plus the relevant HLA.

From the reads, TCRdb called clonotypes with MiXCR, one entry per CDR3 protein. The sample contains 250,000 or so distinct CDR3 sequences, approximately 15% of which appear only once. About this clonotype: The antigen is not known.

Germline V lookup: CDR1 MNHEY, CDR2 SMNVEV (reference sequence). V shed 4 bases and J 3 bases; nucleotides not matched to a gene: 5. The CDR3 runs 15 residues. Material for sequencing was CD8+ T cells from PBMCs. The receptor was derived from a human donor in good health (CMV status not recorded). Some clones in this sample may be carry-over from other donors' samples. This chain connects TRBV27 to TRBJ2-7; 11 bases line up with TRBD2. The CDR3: CASSYLAGGLYEQYF. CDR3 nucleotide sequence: TGTGCCAGCAGTTATCTAGCGGGGGGCCTCTACGAGCAGTACTTC.